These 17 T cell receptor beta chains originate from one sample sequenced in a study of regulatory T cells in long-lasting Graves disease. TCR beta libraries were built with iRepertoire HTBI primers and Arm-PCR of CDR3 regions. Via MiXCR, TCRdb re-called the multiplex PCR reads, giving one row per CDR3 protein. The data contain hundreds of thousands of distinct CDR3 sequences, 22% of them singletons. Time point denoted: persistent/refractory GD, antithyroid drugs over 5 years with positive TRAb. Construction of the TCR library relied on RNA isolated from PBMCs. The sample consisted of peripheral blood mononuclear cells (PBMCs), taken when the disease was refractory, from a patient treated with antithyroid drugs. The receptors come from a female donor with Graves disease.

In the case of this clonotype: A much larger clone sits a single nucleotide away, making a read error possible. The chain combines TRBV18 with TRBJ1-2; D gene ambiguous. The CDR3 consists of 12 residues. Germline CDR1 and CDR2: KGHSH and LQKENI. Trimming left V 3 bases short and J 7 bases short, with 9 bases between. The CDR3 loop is CASSPPSPGYTF. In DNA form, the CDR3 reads TGTGCCAGCTCACCTCCTTCGCCTGGCTACACCTTC.

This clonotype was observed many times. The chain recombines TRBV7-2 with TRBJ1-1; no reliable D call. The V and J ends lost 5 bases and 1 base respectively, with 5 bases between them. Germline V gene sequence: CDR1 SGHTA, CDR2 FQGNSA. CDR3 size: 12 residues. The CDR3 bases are TGTGCCAGCAGCACGGGGAACACTGAAGCTTTCTTT. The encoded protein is CASSTGNTEAFF.

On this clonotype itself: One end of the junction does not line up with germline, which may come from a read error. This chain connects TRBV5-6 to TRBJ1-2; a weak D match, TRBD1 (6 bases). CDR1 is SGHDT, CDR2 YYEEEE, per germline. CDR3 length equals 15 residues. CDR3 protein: CAGSPQGRGDYGYTF. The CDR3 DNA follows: TGTGCCGGCAGCCCTCAGGGGCGAGGTGACTATGGCTACACCTTC.

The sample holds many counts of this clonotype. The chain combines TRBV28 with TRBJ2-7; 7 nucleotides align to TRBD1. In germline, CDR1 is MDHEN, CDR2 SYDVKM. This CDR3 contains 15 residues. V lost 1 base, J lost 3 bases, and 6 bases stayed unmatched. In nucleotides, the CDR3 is TGTGCCAGCAGTTTATCCGGGACAGCCCTCTACGAGCAGTACTTC. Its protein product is CASSLSGTALYEQYF.

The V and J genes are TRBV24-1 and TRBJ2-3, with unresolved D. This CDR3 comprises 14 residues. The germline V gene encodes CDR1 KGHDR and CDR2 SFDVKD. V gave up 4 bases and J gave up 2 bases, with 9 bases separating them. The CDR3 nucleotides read TGTGCCACCAGTGACGCATACTACACAGATACGCAGTATTTT. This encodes CATSDAYYTDTQYF.

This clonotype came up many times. The CDR3 sequence: CAIPTGNGYTF. In nucleotides, the CDR3 is TGTGCCATTCCGACAGGGAATGGCTACACCTTC. V is TRBV28 and J is TRBJ1-2, with 7 positions matching TRBD1. V was clipped by 10 bases and J by 6 bases; unmatched bases: 5. Germline V CDR1 and CDR2: MDHEN, SYDVKM. The CDR3 spans 11 residues.

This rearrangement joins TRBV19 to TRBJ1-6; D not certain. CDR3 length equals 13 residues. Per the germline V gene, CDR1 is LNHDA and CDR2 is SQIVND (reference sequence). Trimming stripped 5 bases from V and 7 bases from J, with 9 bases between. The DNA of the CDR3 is TGTGCCAGTAGTTGGCAGCTCAATTCACCCCTCCACTTT. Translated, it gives CASSWQLNSPLHF.

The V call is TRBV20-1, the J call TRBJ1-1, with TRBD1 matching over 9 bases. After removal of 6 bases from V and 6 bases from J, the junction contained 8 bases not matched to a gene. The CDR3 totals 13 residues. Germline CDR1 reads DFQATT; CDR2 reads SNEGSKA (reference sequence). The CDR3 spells CSAMTGGFSEAFF. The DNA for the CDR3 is TGCAGTGCAATGACAGGGGGTTTCTCTGAAGCTTTCTTT.

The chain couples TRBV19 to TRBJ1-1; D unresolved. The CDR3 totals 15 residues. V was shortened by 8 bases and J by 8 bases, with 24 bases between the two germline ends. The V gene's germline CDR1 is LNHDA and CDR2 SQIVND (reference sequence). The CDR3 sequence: CASVPLALGGKEAFF. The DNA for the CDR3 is TGTGCCAGTGTTCCTTTGGCTTTGGGTGGAAAGGAAGCTTTCTTT.

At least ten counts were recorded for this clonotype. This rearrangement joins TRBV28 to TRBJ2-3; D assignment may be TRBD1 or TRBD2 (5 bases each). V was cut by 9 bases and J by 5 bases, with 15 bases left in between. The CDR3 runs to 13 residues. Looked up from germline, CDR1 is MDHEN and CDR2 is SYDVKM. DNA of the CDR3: TGTGCCAGTAACCGAGGGGACGGAGATACGCAGTATTTT. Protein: CASNRGDGDTQYF. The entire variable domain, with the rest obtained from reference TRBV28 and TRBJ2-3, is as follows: DVKVTQSSRYLVKRTGEKVFLECVQDMDHENMFWYRQDPGLGLRLIYFSYDVKMKEKGDIPEGYSVSREKKERFSLILESASTNQTSMYLCASNRGDGDTQYFGPGTRLTVL.

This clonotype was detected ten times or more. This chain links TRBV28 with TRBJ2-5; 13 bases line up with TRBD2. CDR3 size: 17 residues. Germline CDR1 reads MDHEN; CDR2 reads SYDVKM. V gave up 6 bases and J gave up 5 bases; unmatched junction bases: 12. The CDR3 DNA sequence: TGTGCCAGCAGCTCACGCGGACTAGCGGGGGCTGGGGAGACCCAGTACTTC. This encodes CASSSRGLAGAGETQYF.

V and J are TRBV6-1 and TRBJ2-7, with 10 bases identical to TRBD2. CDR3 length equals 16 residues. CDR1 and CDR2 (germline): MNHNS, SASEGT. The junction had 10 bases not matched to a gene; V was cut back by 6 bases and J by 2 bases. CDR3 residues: CASSHLSSGGPYEQYF. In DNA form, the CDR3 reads TGTGCCAGCAGCCACCTGTCTAGCGGGGGACCCTACGAGCAGTACTTC.

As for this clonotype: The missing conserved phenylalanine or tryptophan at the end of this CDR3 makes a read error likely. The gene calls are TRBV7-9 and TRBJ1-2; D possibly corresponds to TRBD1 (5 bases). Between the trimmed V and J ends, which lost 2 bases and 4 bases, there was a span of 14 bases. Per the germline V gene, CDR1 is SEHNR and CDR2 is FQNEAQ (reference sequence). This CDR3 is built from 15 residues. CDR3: CASSLTSGAAYGYTS. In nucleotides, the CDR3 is TGTGCCAGCAGCTTAACTTCTGGGGCAGCCTATGGCTACACCTCC.

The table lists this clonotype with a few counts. As DNA, the CDR3 is TGTGCCAGCAGCTGGAGGAACAGCAATCAGCCCCAGCATTTT. As protein: CASSWRNSNQPQHF. V is TRBV7-8 and J is TRBJ1-5; D not resolved. This CDR3 contains 14 residues. Looked up from germline, CDR1 is SGHVS and CDR2 is FQNEAQ. Trimming stripped 4 bases from V and 1 base from J, with 8 bases between.

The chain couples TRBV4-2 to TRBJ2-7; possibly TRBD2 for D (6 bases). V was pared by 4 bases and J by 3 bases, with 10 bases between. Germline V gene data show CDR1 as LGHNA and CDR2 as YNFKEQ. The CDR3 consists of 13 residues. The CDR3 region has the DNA TGTGCCAGCAGCCCGAGGCGGGACTACGAGCAGTACTTC. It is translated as CASSPRRDYEQYF.

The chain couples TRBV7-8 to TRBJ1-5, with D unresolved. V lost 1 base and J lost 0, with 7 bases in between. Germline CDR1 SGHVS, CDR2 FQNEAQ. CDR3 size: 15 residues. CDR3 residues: CASSLGSNSNQPQHF. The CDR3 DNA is TGTGCCAGCAGCTTAGGCAGTAATAGCAATCAGCCCCAGCATTTT.

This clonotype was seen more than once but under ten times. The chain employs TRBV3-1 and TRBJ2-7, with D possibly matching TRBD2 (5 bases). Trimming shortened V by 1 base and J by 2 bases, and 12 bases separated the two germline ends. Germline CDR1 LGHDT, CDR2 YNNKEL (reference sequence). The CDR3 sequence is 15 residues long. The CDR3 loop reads CASSQVRAATYEQYF. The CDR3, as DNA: TGTGCCAGCAGCCAAGTGCGGGCCGCCACCTACGAGCAGTACTTC.